The T cell receptor beta chain described here comes from a study of OX40 agonist ivuxolimab in advanced cancers. This clone was detected only a few times. Method: immunoSEQ multiplex PCR; TCRdb's copy keeps in-frame clones and lacks some. The table records fewer than 75,000 clones, more than 70% of them present only once. This CDR3 is built from 16 residues. The V segment lost 4 bases and the J segment 9 bases; nucleotides outside the gene matches: 12. Germline V gene lookup returns CDR1 MGHRA and CDR2 YSYEKL. Sequencing used CD4+ or CD8+ T cells sorted from blood, obtained in a trial of the OX40 agonist ivuxolimab. The rearrangement uses TRBV4-1 and TRBJ2-1; 10 bases are shared with TRBD2. This receptor was taken from an adult with an advanced solid tumor such as melanoma, head and neck, liver or kidney cancer. Here the CDR3 reads CASSRTALAGEREQFF. CDR3 in DNA: TGCGCCAGCAGCCGAACAGCGCTAGCGGGAGAACGTGAGCAGTTCTTC.